Below, 22 T cell receptor beta chains from the same sample are listed, as sequenced in a study of blood T cell repertoires in COVID-19. The table came from immunoSEQ multiplex PCR; TCRdb's copy has only in-frame clones and leaves some out. The table records 400,000 or so clones, over 75% of them present only once. Material for sequencing was PBMCs or T cells enriched from blood (not recorded which). These receptors originate from a man between 40 and 49 years old in a cohort exposed to, infected with or recovered from COVID-19 (not recorded which).

The chain is built from TRBV3-1 (or the pseudogene TRBV3-2) and TRBJ2-3; 7 bases fit TRBD2. From germline, CDR1 is LGHDT and CDR2 YNNKEL (reference sequence). CDR3 length: 15 amino acids. V trimming: 3 bases; J trimming: 3 bases; junction bases outside the gene matches: 6. CDR3 in DNA: TGTGCCAGCAGCCAGGGCGGGAGAGGGACAGATACGCAGTATTTT. Its protein is CASSQGGRGTDTQYF.

This chain uses TRBV6-5 with TRBJ1-4; 10 positions agree with TRBD1. V lost 7 bases, J lost 7 bases, and 9 bases stayed unmatched. The CDR3 is 15 amino acids. Germline loops: CDR1 MNHEY, CDR2 SVGAGI. CDR3 sequence: CASNGGTGVIEKLFF. CDR3 nucleotides: TGTGCCAGCAACGGGGGGACAGGGGTAATTGAAAAACTGTTTTTT.

V and J are TRBV30 and TRBJ1-5, with unresolved D. Germline lookup yields CDR1 GTSNPN and CDR2 SVGIG (reference sequence). The CDR3 is made up of 13 amino acids. V lost 2 bases and J 5 bases, leaving 10 bases between the germline ends. DNA for the CDR3: TGTGCCTGGAGTTCGGAGGTACATCAGCCCCAGCATTTT. Amino acids: CAWSSEVHQPQHF.

The chain employs TRBV19 and TRBJ2-1; possible D gene TRBD2, 5 bases. From germline, CDR1 is LNHDA and CDR2 SQIVND (reference sequence). The germline V and J ends were trimmed by 6 bases and 0 bases, with 12 bases remaining between them. The CDR3 runs to 15 residues. This CDR3 is CASRQRHRSYNEQFF. DNA for the CDR3: TGTGCCAGTAGACAGCGGCACCGCTCCTACAATGAGCAGTTCTTC.

This chain uses TRBV2 with TRBJ1-4; 7 bases fit TRBD1. With V trimmed by 7 bases and J by 4 bases, 6 bases remained unmatched. The CDR3 is made up of 14 amino acids. Germline V lookup: CDR1 SNHLY, CDR2 FYNNEI. The CDR3 here is CASNRDSNNEKLFF. The CDR3 DNA reads TGTGCCAGCAACCGGGACAGCAATAATGAAAAACTGTTTTTT. The full variable domain, completed using reference TRBV2 and TRBJ1-4, is EPEVTQTPSHQVTQMGQEVILRCVPISNHLYFYWYRQILGQKVEFLVSFYNNEISEKSEIFDDQFSVERPDGSNFTLKIRSTKLEDSAMYFCASNRDSNNEKLFFGSGTQLSVL.

The chain has TRBV5-1 and TRBJ1-1, with a weak D call TRBD1 (6 bases). Germline V gene sequence: CDR1 SGHRS, CDR2 YFSETQ. This CDR3 is 14 amino acids long. Trimming stripped 5 bases from V and 0 bases from J, with 11 bases between. CDR3 nucleotides: TGCGCCAGCAGATACGGACAGCTGAACACTGAAGCTTTCTTT. Protein sequence: CASRYGQLNTEAFF. Variable domain in full (rest from reference TRBV5-1 and TRBJ1-1): KAGVTQTPRYLIKTRGQQVTLSCSPISGHRSVSWYQQTPGQGLQFLFEYFSETQRNKGNFPGRFSGRQFSNSRSEMNVSTLELGDSALYLCASRYGQLNTEAFFGQGTRLTVV.

The table lists this clone with many counts. The chain joins TRBV5-4 to TRBJ2-1; tentatively, D is TRBD2 (6 bases). Germline values: CDR1 SGHNT, CDR2 YYREEE (reference sequence). The length of the CDR3 is 16 residues. V was cut by 4 bases and J by 0 bases, with 14 bases left in between. CDR3 residues: CASSPGGASSYNEQFF. The CDR3, as DNA: TGTGCCAGCAGCCCGGGCGGGGCTAGCTCCTACAATGAGCAGTTCTTC.

This sequence joins TRBV27 and TRBJ1-2, with TRBD1 as a possible D gene (6 bases). This CDR3 is 14 amino acids long. Between the trimmed V and J ends, which lost 5 bases and 7 bases, there was a span of 17 bases. CDR1 is MNHEY and CDR2 is SMNVEV in the germline V gene (reference sequence). The CDR3 DNA is TGTGCCAGCAGTCCCCTGCAGGGGAGTTTTGGCTACACCTTC. This sequence encodes CASSPLQGSFGYTF.

In the case of this clone: Other DNA sequences of this sample code for an identical CDR3. This chain joins TRBV29-1 and TRBJ1-1; 8 nucleotides align to TRBD1. Germline V CDR1 and CDR2: SQVTM, ANQGSEA. V lost 3 bases and J lost 3; bases outside the gene matches: 3. The CDR3 consists of 13 residues. This chain's CDR3 is CSVDRGRYTEAFF. Written as DNA, the CDR3 is TGCAGCGTTGACAGGGGGCGTTACACTGAAGCTTTCTTT.

The chain has TRBV27 and TRBJ2-1; D might be TRBD2 (6 bases). The CDR3 consists of 15 residues. Trimming stripped 3 bases from V and 1 base from J, with 10 bases between. CDR1 and CDR2 from the germline V gene are MNHEY and SMNVEV (reference sequence). Here the CDR3 DNA reads TGTGCCAGCAGTTTCGAGGGGAGGTCCTACAATGAGCAGTTCTTC. Amino acid sequence: CASSFEGRSYNEQFF.

This sequence joins TRBV7-9 and TRBJ1-6; 10 nucleotides line up with TRBD1. Germline assignment: CDR1 SEHNR and CDR2 FQNEAQ (reference sequence). The CDR3 spans 16 residues. After removal of 4 bases from V and 5 bases from J, the junction contained 5 bases not matched to a gene. CDR3 sequence reads: CASSSGTGANNSPLHF. CDR3 coding DNA: TGTGCCAGCAGCTCCGGGACAGGGGCGAATAATTCACCCCTCCACTTT.

This rearrangement joins TRBV30 to TRBJ2-6, with TRBD2 matching 8 bases. The CDR3 is made up of 14 amino acids. The V gene end was trimmed by 8 bases and the J gene end by 0 bases; junction bases not matched to a gene: 3. Germline V gene data show CDR1 as GTSNPN and CDR2 as SVGIG (reference sequence). The CDR3 nucleotides read TGTGCCGGAGGACTAGCCTCTGGGGCCAACGTCCTGACTTTC. This sequence encodes CAGGLASGANVLTF.

The chain uses TRBV9 and TRBJ2-1; no firm D call. The length of the CDR3 is 15 residues. Trimming left V 4 bases short and J 2 bases short, with 13 bases between. Per the germline V gene, CDR1 is SGDLS and CDR2 is YYNGEE. The CDR3 region is CASSPPLVAYNEQFF. The CDR3 coding sequence is TGTGCCAGCAGCCCACCCCTGGTAGCCTACAATGAGCAGTTCTTC.

This rearrangement joins TRBV5-4 to TRBJ2-3; no definite D call. The CDR3 is made up of 13 amino acids. Trimming stripped 4 bases from V and 3 bases from J, with 9 bases between. Germline lookup yields CDR1 SGHNT and CDR2 YYREEE (reference sequence). The DNA for the CDR3 is TGTGCCAGCAGCCACGGAGTGACAGATACGCAGTATTTT. This translates into CASSHGVTDTQYF.

The chain uses TRBV25-1 and TRBJ1-1; 9 nucleotides align to TRBD1. CDR1 is MGHDK, CDR2 SYGVNS, per germline. V dropped 4 bases and J dropped 4; count of bases not matched to a gene: 7. There are 15 residues in the CDR3. CDR3 DNA: TGTGCCAGCAGTGCTATTGGACAGGGGAGCACTGAAGCTTTCTTT. Translation gives CASSAIGQGSTEAFF.

The gene calls are TRBV28 and TRBJ1-2; the D gene is possibly TRBD1 (6 bases). V shed 2 bases and J shed 7 bases, with 17 bases lying between them. The CDR3 sequence is 15 residues long. Germline V gene sequence: CDR1 MDHEN, CDR2 SYDVKM. CDR3 region: CASSLTLPGGVGYTF. The CDR3 region has the DNA TGTGCCAGCAGTTTAACCTTGCCGGGGGGCGTTGGCTACACCTTC.

The genes are TRBV6-5 and TRBJ1-1; 7 positions agree with TRBD1. The V segment lost 2 bases and the J segment 8 bases; nucleotides outside the gene matches: 5. This CDR3 has 13 residues. Per germline, CDR1 MNHEY and CDR2 SVGAGI. CDR3 region: CASSYKQGTEAFF. The CDR3, as DNA: TGTGCCAGCAGTTACAAACAGGGGACCGAAGCTTTCTTT.

This clone was counted a single time. The rearrangement joins TRBV11-2 to TRBJ2-3; D is undetermined. Per germline, CDR1 SGHAT and CDR2 FQNNGV. This CDR3 is built from 11 residues. Trimming removed 5 bases at V and 5 bases at J, with 5 bases between. The CDR3 sequence: CASSKQDTQYF. CDR3 in DNA: TGTGCCAGCAGCAAACAAGATACGCAGTATTTT.

J is TRBJ2-2 and V is TRBV25-1; TRBD2 aligns across 7 bases. Germline V gene sequence: CDR1 MGHDK, CDR2 SYGVNS. This CDR3 region has 16 residues. With V trimmed by 5 bases and J by 10 bases, 16 bases remained unmatched. CDR3 region: CASSKGGRAPVVELFF. The CDR3 nucleotides are TGTGCCAGCAGTAAAGGCGGGAGAGCCCCCGTTGTGGAGCTGTTTTTT. Full variable domain (remainder filled in from reference TRBV25-1 and TRBJ2-2): EADIYQTPRYLVIGTGKKITLECSQTMGHDKMYWYQQDPGMELHLIHYSYGVNSTEKGDLSSESTVSRIRTEHFPLTLESARPSHTSQYLCASSKGGRAPVVELFFGEGSRLTVL.

This clone appeared a single time. This rearrangement joins TRBV2 to TRBJ1-5, with TRBD1 as a possible D gene (5 bases). Germline V CDR1 and CDR2: SNHLY, FYNNEI. This CDR3 contains 13 residues. Trimming removed 4 bases from V and 3 bases from J, with 7 bases in between. The CDR3 DNA follows: TGTGCCAGCAGTGGACAGATCAATCAGCCCCAGCATTTT. Amino acids: CASSGQINQPQHF.

The chain joins TRBV10-3 to TRBJ2-7; 7 positions agree with TRBD2. The germline CDR1 and CDR2 sequences are ENHRY and SYGVKD. The V segment lost 3 bases and the J segment 0 bases; nucleotides outside the gene matches: 8. The CDR3 extends over 16 amino acids. CDR3 in amino acids: CAISDRWRESSYEQYF. CDR3 DNA sequence: TGTGCCATCAGTGACCGGTGGCGGGAGAGCTCCTACGAGCAGTACTTC.

The chain joins TRBV18 to TRBJ1-1; TRBD1 aligns across 10 bases. This CDR3 is built from 15 residues. Germline lookup yields CDR1 KGHSH and CDR2 LQKENI. V trimming: 3 bases; J trimming: 3 bases; junction bases outside the gene matches: 4. The CDR3 reads CASSPGQGHHTEAFF. The DNA of the CDR3 is TGTGCCAGCTCACCGGGACAGGGGCATCACACTGAAGCTTTCTTT.